Reported below is one T cell receptor (beta chain). Its antigen remains unknown. This record belongs to a study of T-cell memory formation after mild COVID-19. Using constant-segment primers, 5'RACE produced TCR alpha and TCR beta cDNA libraries carrying sample barcodes and UMIs. MiXCR, applied by TCRdb to the 5' RACE reads, yields one record per CDR3 protein. The sample holds under 300,000 distinct CDR3 sequences; roughly 8.2% are singletons and the top ten take under 25%. Findings and caveats of the study: CD4+ contracting clones were mainly CM and EM; CD8+ ones, EMRA.

V was pared by 3 bases and J by 6 bases, with 3 bases of the junction left unmatched. This CDR3 region has 14 residues. The clonotype originates from a man between 18 and 29 years old who had mild COVID-19 (a few samples of this study predate the infection). Cell type and time point are not known. The J gene is TRBJ2-2, the V gene TRBV12-3 or TRBV12-4; 8 bases agree with TRBD1. Source material: PBMCs or a T cell subset sorted from them (not recorded which). As DNA, the CDR3 is TGTGCCAGCAGTTTCCAGGGGGCGGCCGGGGAGCTGTTTTTT. The encoded protein is CASSFQGAAGELFF.